This T cell receptor (beta chain) was obtained from a study of beta chain features in type 1 diabetes. About the research overall: Patients and healthy donors were similar in age, gender and cell yields. The study, taken as a whole, reports: For cells with high TCR expression, cDNA sequencing could yield over-representation. For patients, the naive, central memory and Treg TCRB repertoires appeared more alike than for healthy donors. Junctions at VDJ sites from type 1 diabetes patients had fewer insertions and more deletions.

The V end was cut by 2 bases, the J end by 2 bases, with 6 bases between. This CDR3 is 13 amino acids long. Germline V gene sequence: CDR1 SGHTA, CDR2 FQGNSA. Expressed TCRB transcripts were sequenced after all isolated RNA was converted to cDNA. Libraries were prepared by immunoSEQ multiplex PCR; TCRdb keeps only in-frame clonotypes and omits some of them. The repertoire includes about 350,000 clones, about 20% of them detected once, and under 0.05% sits in the top ten. Comment on this clone: Its antigen is as yet unknown.

Sequencing was performed on naive CD4+ T cells from blood. The receptor was isolated from a woman aged 18-29 years in good health. The V call is TRBV7-2, the J call TRBJ2-5; no clear D. Written as DNA, the CDR3 is TGTGCCAGCAGCTTATCCAGGCAAGAGACCCAGTACTTC. As protein: CASSLSRQETQYF. The complete variable domain, with remaining parts taken from reference TRBV7-2 and TRBJ2-5, reads GAGVSQSPSNKVTEKGKDVELRCDPISGHTALYWYRQSLGQGLEFLIYFQGNSAPDKSGLPSDRFSAERTGGSVSTLTIQRTQQEDSAVYLCASSLSRQETQYFGPGTRLLVL.